This T cell receptor beta chain was captured in a study of CD8 T cells in ankylosing spondylitis. Study-level points and caveats: Several highly homologous variants formed a TCR beta motif that appeared characteristic of ankylosing spondylitis blood.

A quantitative 5'-RACE method, one with molecular barcodes, was used to make TCR beta libraries. TCRdb re-called the 5' RACE reads with MiXCR, one entry per CDR3 protein. The repertoire has about 450,000 distinct CDR3 sequences, roughly a quarter of them found once; the top ten carry 0.89%. Losses at the gene ends were 6 bases for V and 2 bases for J; bases not matched to a gene: 9. The CDR3 is 15 residues long. Per germline, CDR1 LGHDT and CDR2 YNNKEL (reference sequence). Note on this clonotype: Its target is unknown.

The sequenced sample consisted of blood, either unsorted or a sorted T cell fraction (not recorded which). This clonotype originated in a male donor with ankylosing spondylitis. The V gene is TRBV3-1, the J gene TRBJ1-1, with 7 nucleotides matching TRBD1. The CDR3 region has the DNA TGTGCCAGCAGTCATACCGGGACAGTCAACACTGAAGCTTTCTTT. Its protein is CASSHTGTVNTEAFF.